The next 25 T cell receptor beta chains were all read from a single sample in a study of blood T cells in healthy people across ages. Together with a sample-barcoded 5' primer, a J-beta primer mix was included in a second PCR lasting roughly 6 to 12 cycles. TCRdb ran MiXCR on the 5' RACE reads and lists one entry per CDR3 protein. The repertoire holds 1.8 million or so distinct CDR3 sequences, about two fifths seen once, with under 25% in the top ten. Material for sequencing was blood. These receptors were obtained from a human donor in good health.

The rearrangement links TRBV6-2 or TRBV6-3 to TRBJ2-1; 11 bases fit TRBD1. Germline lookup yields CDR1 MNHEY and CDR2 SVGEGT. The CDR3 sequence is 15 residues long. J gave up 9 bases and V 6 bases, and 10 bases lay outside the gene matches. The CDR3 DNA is TGTGCCAGCAGGGGGACCGGGACAGGGGGGTCTGAGCAGTTCTTC. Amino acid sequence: CASRGTGTGGSEQFF.

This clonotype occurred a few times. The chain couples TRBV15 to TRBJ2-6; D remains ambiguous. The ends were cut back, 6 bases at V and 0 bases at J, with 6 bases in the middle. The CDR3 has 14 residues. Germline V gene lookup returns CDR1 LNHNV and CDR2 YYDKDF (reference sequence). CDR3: CATRWGSGANVLTF. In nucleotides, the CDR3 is TGTGCCACCAGGTGGGGCTCTGGGGCCAACGTCCTGACTTTC.

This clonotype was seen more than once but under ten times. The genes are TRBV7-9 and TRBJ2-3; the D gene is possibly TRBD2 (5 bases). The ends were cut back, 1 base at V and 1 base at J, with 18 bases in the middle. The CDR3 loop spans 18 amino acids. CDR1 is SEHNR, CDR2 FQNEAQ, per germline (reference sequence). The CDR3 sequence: CASSLVISSERGTDTQYF. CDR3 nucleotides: TGTGCCAGCAGCTTAGTCATTTCGTCAGAGAGGGGCACAGATACGCAGTATTTT.

CDR3 residues: CATSLQGPLYNEQFF. The CDR3 DNA reads TGTGCCACCAGCCTACAGGGACCCCTCTACAATGAGCAGTTCTTC. V usage is TRBV24-1 and J usage is TRBJ2-1, with D possibly being TRBD1 (6 bases). CDR1 is KGHDR and CDR2 is SFDVKD in the germline V gene. The V end lost 7 bases, the J end lost 3 bases, and 15 bases lay between the germline ends. The CDR3 consists of 15 residues.

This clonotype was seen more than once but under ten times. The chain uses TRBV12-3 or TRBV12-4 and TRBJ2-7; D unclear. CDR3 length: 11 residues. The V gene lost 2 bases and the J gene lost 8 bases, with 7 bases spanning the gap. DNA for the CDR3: TGTGCCAGCAGTTTACACCCCAAGCAGTACTTC. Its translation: CASSLHPKQYF.

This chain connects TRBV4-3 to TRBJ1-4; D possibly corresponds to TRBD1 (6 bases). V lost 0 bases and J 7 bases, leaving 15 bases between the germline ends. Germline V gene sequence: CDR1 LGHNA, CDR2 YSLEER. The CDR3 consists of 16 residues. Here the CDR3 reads CASSQDRRGRSEKLFF. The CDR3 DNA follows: TGCGCCAGCAGCCAAGATCGACGGGGGCGCAGTGAAAAACTGTTTTTT.

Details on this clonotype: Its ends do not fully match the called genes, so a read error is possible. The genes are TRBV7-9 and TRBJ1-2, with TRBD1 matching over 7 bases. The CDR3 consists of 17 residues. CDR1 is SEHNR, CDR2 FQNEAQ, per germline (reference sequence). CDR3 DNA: TGTACCAGCAGCTTAGTCGGGACAGCAGAGAGTAACTATGGCTACACCTTC. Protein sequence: CTSSLVGTAESNYGYTF.

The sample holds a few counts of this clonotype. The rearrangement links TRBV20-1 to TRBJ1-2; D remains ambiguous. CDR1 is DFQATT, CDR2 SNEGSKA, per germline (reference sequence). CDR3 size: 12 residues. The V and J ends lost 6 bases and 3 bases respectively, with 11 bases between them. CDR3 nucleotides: TGCAGTGCCACCGAGACTGACTATGGCTACACCTTC. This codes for CSATETDYGYTF.

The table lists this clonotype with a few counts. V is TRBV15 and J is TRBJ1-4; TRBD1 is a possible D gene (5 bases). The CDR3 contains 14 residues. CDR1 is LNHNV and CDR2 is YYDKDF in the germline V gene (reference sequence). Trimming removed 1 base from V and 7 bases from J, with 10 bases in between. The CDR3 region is CATSRAGEGEKLFF. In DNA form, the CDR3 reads TGTGCCACCAGCAGAGCGGGGGAGGGTGAAAAACTGTTTTTT.

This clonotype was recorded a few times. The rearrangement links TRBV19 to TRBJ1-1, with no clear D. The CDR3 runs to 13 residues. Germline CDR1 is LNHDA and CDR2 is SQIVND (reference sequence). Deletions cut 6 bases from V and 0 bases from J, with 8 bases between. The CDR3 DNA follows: TGTGCCAGTAGGACACACGTGAACACTGAAGCTTTCTTT. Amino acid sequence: CASRTHVNTEAFF.

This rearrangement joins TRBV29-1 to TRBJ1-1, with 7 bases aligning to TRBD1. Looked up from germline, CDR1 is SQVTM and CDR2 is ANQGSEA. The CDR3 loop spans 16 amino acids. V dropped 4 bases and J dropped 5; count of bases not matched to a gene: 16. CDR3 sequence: CSVVGGKGWEETEAFF. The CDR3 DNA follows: TGCAGCGTTGTAGGGGGCAAGGGGTGGGAGGAAACTGAAGCTTTCTTT. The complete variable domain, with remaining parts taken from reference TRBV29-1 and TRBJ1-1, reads SAVISQKPSRDICQRGTSLTIQCQVDSQVTMMFWYRQQPGQSLTLIATANQGSEATYESGFVIDKFPISRPNLTFSTLTVSNMSPEDSSIYLCSVVGGKGWEETEAFFGQGTRLTVV.

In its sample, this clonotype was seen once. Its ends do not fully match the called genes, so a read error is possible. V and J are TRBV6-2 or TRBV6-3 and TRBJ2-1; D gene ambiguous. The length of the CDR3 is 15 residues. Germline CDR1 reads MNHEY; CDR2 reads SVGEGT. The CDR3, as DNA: TGCGCCAGCAGCCCAGCCCCAGGATTATACAATGAGCAGTTCTTC. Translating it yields CASSPAPGLYNEQFF.

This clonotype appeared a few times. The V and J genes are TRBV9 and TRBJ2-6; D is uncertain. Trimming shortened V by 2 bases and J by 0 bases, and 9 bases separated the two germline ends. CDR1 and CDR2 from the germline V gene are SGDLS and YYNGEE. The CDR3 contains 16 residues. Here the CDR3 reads CASSVEEISGANVLTF. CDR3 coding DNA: TGTGCCAGCAGCGTCGAGGAGATCTCTGGGGCCAACGTCCTGACTTTC.

The CDR3 reads CSAGLPNEQYF. The CDR3 nucleotides read TGCAGCGCCGGATTGCCTAACGAGCAGTACTTC. The chain is built from TRBV29-1 and TRBJ2-4, with unresolved D. The J call may be faulty, since TRBJ2-7 better matches the DNA end. There are 11 residues in the CDR3. Germline CDR1 SQVTM, CDR2 ANQGSEA.

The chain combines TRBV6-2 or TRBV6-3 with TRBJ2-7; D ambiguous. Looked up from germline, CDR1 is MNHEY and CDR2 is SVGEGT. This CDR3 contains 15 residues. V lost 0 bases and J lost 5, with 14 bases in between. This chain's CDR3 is CASSYSMGSFHEQYF. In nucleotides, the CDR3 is TGTGCCAGCAGTTACTCGATGGGCAGTTTCCACGAGCAGTACTTC.

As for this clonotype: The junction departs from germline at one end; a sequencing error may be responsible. This CDR3 is CSVEKTGGRLAKSIQYF. The CDR3 coding sequence is TGCAGCGTTGAGAAAACAGGGGGTCGACTAGCCAAAAGCATTCAGTACTTC. V gene TRBV29-1 combines with J gene TRBJ2-4, with D tentatively TRBD1 (8 bases). This CDR3 has 17 amino acids. The germline CDR1 and CDR2 sequences are SQVTM and ANQGSEA.

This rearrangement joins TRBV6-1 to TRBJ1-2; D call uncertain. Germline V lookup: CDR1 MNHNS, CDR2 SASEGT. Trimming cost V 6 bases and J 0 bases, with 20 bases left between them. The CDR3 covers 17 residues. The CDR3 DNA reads TGTGCCAGCAGCCCCACTCTCTGGAAAGGAACTAACTATGGCTACACCTTC. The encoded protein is CASSPTLWKGTNYGYTF.

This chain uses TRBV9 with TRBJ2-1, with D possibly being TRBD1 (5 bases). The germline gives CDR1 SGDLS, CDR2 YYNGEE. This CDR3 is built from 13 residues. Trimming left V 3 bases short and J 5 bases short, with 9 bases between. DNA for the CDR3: TGTGCCAGCAGCGCGGACACAAACAATGAGCAGTTCTTC. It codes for CASSADTNNEQFF.

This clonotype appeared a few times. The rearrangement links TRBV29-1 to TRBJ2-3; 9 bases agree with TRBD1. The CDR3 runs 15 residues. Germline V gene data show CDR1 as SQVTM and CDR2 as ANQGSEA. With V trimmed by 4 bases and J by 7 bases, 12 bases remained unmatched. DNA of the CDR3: TGCAGCGTTGTCCGGGGGACAGGGAGGAGTAATACGCAGTATTTT. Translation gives CSVVRGTGRSNTQYF.

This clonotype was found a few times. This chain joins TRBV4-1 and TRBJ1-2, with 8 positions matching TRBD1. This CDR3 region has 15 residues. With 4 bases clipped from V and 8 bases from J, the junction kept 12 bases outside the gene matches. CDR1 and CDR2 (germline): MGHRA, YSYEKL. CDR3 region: CASSLGGRGLYGYTF. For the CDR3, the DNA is TGCGCCAGCAGCCTTGGGGGCAGGGGGCTATACGGCTACACCTTC.

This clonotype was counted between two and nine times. The DNA of the CDR3 is TGTGCCACCCATGTCACAGGCTCTCGAGGCTACACCTTC. Translation: CATHVTGSRGYTF. The V call is TRBV6-2 or TRBV6-3, the J call TRBJ1-2, with D tentatively TRBD1 (5 bases). The V gene lost 10 bases and the J gene lost 8 bases, with 20 bases spanning the gap. The CDR3 runs 13 residues. Germline lookup yields CDR1 MNHEY and CDR2 SVGEGT.

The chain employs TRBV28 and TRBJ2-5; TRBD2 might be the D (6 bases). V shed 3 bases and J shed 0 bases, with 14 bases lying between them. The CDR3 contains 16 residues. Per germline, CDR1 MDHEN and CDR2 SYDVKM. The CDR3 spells CASSFGGAPYQETQYF. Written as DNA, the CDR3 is TGTGCCAGCAGTTTTGGCGGGGCGCCGTACCAAGAGACCCAGTACTTC.

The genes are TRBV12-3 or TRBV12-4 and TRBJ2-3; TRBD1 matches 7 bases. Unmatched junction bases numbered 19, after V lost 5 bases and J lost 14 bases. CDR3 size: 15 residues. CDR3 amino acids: CASSPSPGQHEKLYF. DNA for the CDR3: TGTGCCAGCAGTCCCTCTCCGGGACAGCATGAAAAACTGTATTTT.

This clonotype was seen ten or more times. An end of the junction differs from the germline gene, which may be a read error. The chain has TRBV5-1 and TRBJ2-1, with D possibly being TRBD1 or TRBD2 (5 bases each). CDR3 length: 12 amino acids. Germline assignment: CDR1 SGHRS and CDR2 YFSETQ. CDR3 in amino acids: CASSLVGGEQFF. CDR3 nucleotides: TGTGCCAGCAGCTTAGTTGGGGGTGAGCAGTTCTTC.

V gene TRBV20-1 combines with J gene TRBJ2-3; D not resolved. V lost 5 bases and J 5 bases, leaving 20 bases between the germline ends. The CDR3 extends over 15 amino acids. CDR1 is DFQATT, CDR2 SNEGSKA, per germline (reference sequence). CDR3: CSAVNLNRLQDTQYF. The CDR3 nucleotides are TGCAGTGCTGTTAATTTAAACCGGCTCCAAGATACGCAGTATTTT.